This TCR beta chain comes out of a study of breast tumors, draining lymph nodes, adjacent tissues. This clonotype showed up just a few times. V lost 1 base to trimming and J lost 5 bases, with 11 bases between them. Germline assignment: CDR1 KGHSH and CDR2 LQKENI. This CDR3 region has 15 residues. Via MiXCR, TCRdb re-called the multiplex PCR reads, giving one row per CDR3 protein. This sample carries around 120,000 distinct CDR3 sequences, approximately 20% of them seen once, and the ten largest clones take about 3.5%. The lymph nodes were axillary draining lymph nodes from breast cancer patients. The material sequenced was axillary lymph node tissue. The clonotype comes from a female donor with breast cancer. Some clones in this sample may be carry-over from other donors' samples. The genes are TRBV18 and TRBJ1-4; a weak D match, TRBD1 (5 bases). The CDR3 DNA sequence: TGTGCCAGCTCACCACGGAGGCGGGGGAATGAAAAACTGTTTTTT. Protein product: CASSPRRRGNEKLFF.